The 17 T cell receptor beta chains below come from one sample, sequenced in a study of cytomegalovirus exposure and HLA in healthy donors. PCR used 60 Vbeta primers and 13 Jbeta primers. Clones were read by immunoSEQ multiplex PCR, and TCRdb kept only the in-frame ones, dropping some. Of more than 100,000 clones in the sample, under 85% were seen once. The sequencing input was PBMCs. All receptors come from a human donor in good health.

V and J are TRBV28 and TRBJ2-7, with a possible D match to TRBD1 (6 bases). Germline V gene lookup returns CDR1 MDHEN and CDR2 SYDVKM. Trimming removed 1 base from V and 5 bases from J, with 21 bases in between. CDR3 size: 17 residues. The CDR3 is CASSLFGGQGRDDEQYF. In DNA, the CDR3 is TGTGCCAGCAGTTTATTCGGAGGTCAGGGGCGAGATGACGAGCAGTACTTC.

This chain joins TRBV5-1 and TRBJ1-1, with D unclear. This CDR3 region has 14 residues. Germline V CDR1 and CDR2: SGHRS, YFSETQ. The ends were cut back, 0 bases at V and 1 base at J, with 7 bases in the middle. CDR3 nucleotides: TGCGCCAGCAGCTTGGGACACCCGAACACTGAAGCTTTCTTT. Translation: CASSLGHPNTEAFF. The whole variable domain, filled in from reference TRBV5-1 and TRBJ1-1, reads KAGVTQTPRYLIKTRGQQVTLSCSPISGHRSVSWYQQTPGQGLQFLFEYFSETQRNKGNFPGRFSGRQFSNSRSEMNVSTLELGDSALYLCASSLGHPNTEAFFGQGTRLTVV.

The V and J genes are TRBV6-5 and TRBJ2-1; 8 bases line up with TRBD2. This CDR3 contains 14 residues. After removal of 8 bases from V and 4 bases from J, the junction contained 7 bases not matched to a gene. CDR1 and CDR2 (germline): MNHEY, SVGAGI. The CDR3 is CASGFTSGYNEQFF. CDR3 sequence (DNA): TGTGCCAGCGGGTTTACTAGCGGATACAATGAGCAGTTCTTC.

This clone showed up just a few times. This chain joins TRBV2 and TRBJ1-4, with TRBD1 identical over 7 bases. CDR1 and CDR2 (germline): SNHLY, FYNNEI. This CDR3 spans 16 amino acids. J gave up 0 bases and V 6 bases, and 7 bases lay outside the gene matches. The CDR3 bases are TGTGCCAGCAGGGTACAGGGGAGGACAACTAATGAAAAACTGTTTTTT. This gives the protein CASRVQGRTTNEKLFF.

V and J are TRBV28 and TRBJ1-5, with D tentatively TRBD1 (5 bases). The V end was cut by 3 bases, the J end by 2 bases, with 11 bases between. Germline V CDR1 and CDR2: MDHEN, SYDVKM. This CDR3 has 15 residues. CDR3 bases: TGTGCCAGCAGTTTGGGGGGATATGGCAATCAGCCCCAGCATTTT. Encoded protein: CASSLGGYGNQPQHF.

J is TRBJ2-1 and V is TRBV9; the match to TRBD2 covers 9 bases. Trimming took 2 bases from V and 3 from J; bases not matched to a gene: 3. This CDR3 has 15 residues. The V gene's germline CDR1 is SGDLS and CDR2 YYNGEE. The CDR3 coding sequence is TGTGCCAGCAGCGTTAGCGGGAGTAGCTACAATGAGCAGTTCTTC. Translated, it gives CASSVSGSSYNEQFF. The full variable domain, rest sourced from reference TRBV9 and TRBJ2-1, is DSGVTQTPKHLITATGQRVTLRCSPRSGDLSVYWYQQSLDQGLQFLIQYYNGEERAKGNILERFSAQQFPDLHSELNLSSLELGDSALYFCASSVSGSSYNEQFFGPGTRLTVL.

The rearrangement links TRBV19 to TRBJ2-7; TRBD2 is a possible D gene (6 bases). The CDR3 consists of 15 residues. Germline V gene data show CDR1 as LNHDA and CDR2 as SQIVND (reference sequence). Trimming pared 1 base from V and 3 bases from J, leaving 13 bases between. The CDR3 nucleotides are TGTGCCAGTAGTATAGCTCCGGGACTGAACTACGAGCAGTACTTC. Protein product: CASSIAPGLNYEQYF.

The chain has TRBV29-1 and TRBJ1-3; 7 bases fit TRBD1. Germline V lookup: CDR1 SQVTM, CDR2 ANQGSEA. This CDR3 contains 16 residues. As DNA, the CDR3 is TGCTTCGTTGAGGGGGCAGCTAATTACTCTGGAAACACCATATATTTT. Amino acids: CFVEGAANYSGNTIYF.

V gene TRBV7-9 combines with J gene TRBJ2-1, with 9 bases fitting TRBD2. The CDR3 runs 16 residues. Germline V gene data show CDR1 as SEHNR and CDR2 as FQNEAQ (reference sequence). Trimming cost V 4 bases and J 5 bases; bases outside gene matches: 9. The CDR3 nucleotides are TGTGCCAGCAGCTGGGATCGACTAGCGGTAAACAATGAGCAGTTCTTC. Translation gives CASSWDRLAVNNEQFF.

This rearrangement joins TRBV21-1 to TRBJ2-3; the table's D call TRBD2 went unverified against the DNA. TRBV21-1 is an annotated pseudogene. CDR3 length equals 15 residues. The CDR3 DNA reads TGTGCCAGCAGTCCGAGAACCGACTACACAGATACGCAGTATTTT. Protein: CASSPRTDYTDTQYF.

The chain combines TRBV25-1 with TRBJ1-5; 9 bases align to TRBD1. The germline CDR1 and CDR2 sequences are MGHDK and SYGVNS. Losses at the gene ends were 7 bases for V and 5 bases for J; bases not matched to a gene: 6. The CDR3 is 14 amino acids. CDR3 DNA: TGTGCCAGCAAAGGGACAGGGAAAGATCAGCCCCAGCATTTT. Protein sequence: CASKGTGKDQPQHF.

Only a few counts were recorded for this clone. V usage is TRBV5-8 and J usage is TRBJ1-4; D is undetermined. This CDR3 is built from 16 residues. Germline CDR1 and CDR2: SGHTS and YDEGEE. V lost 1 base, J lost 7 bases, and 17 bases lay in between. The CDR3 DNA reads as TGTGCCAGCAGCTTGCTGGGCTTTTCAGCAGGTGAAAAACTGTTTTTT. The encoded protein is CASSLLGFSAGEKLFF.

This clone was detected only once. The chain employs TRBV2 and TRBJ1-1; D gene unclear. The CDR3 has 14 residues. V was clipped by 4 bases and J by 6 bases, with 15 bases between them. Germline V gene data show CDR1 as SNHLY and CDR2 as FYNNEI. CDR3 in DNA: TGTGCCAGCAGTGTGGCGAGCGATCGGGCTGAAGCTTTCTTT. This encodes CASSVASDRAEAFF.

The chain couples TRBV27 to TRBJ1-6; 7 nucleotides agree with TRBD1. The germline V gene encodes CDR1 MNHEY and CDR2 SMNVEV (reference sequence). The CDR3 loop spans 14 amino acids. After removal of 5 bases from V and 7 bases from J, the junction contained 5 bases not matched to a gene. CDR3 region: CASSLRDRNSPLHF. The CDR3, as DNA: TGTGCCAGCAGTCTCCGGGACAGAAATTCACCCCTCCACTTT.

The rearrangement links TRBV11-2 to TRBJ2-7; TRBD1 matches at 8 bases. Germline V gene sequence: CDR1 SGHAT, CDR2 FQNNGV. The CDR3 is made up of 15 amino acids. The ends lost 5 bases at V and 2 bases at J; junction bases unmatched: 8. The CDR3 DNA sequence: TGTGCCAGCAGCCTCGATTGGGACAGGACCTACGAGCAGTACTTC. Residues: CASSLDWDRTYEQYF.

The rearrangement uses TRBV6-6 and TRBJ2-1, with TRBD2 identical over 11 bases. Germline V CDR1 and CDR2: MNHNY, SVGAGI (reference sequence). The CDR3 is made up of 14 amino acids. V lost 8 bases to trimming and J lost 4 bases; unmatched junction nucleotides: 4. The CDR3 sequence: CASSGTSGYNEQFF. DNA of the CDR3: TGTGCCAGCTCCGGGACTAGCGGATACAATGAGCAGTTCTTC.

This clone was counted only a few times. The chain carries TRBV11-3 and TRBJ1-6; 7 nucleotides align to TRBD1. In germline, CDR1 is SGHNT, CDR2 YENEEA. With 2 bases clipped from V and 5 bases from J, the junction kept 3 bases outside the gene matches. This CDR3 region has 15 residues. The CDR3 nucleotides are TGTGCCAGCAGCTTAAGACAGGGACATAATTCACCCCTCCACTTT. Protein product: CASSLRQGHNSPLHF.